The clone carrying this T cell receptor (beta chain) was recorded at least ten times. This sample was taken from a study of metastatic and nonmetastatic thyroid tumors. TCRdb re-called the PCR reads via MiXCR. The table includes 25,000 to 35,000 clones, roughly 10% detected once. Germline-derived CDR1 and CDR2 are MNHEY and SVGEGT. Trimming shortened V by 10 bases and J by 3 bases, and 13 bases separated the two germline ends. This CDR3 spans 12 amino acids. Ahead of thyroid surgery, no patient had received treatment of any kind. This chain connects TRBV6-2 or TRBV6-3 to TRBJ2-7, with D perhaps TRBD2 (6 bases). The TCR was taken from a female donor with papillary thyroid cancer or a benign thyroid nodule (not recorded which). Some clones in this sample may be carry-over from other donors' samples. The material sequenced was blood. CDR3 bases: TGTGCCACCCTCGCCGGGGGCTACGAGCAGTACTTC. The encoded protein is CATLAGGYEQYF.